These 24 T cell receptor beta chains came from one sample sequenced in a study of beta chain features in type 1 diabetes. Expressed TCRB transcripts were sequenced because the entire RNA isolate underwent reverse transcription. Sequenced by immunoSEQ multiplex PCR; TCRdb stores in-frame clones only, minus some. The data contain about 110,000 clones, 40% of them seen just once; the ten biggest clones take up over 0.065%. Sample: stem cell memory CD4+ T cells from blood. The receptors originated from a woman between 18 and 30 years old in good health.

The chain links TRBV10-2 to TRBJ2-1, with D perhaps matching TRBD1 (6 bases). Germline CDR1 WSHSY, CDR2 SAAADI. V was clipped by 4 bases and J by 5 bases, with 12 bases between them. This CDR3 has 14 residues. In DNA, the CDR3 is TGCGCCAGCAGTGGACAGGTGTTGAACAATGAGCAGTTCTTC. Its translation: CASSGQVLNNEQFF.

The V call is TRBV7-8, the J call TRBJ2-1; TRBD1 might be the D (6 bases). The V and J ends lost 1 base and 4 bases respectively, with 14 bases between them. CDR3 length: 16 amino acids. The germline V gene has CDR1 SGHVS and CDR2 FQNEAQ. The CDR3 DNA is TGTGCCAGCAGCTTAGTCTGGGGGCGGAATTACAATGAGCAGTTCTTC. It translates to CASSLVWGRNYNEQFF.

CDR3 loop: CASSLGLAGSEQYF. The DNA of the CDR3 is TGTGCCAGCAGCTTGGGACTAGCGGGATCTGAGCAGTACTTC. The J gene is TRBJ2-7, the V gene TRBV7-3; 13 bases map to TRBD2. The CDR3 runs to 14 residues. The V gene's germline CDR1 is SGHTA and CDR2 FQGTGA. The V gene end was trimmed by 3 bases and the J gene end by 7 bases; junction bases not matched to a gene: 3.

This clone was found a few times. V gene TRBV7-9 combines with J gene TRBJ2-1; TRBD2 aligns across 11 bases. V was pared by 8 bases and J by 8 bases, with 5 bases of the junction left unmatched. The CDR3 is 13 residues long. Per the germline V gene, CDR1 is SEHNR and CDR2 is FQNEAQ (reference sequence). The CDR3 coding sequence is TGTGCCAGCCGTAGCGGGAGGGGGTATGAGCAGTTCTTC. Translated, it gives CASRSGRGYEQFF.

The chain recombines TRBV2 with TRBJ2-3; no clear D. This CDR3 spans 15 amino acids. V shed 2 bases and J shed 1 base, with 10 bases lying between them. Germline CDR1 SNHLY, CDR2 FYNNEI. CDR3 sequence: CASSELESGTDTQYF. For the CDR3, the DNA is TGTGCCAGCAGTGAACTGGAAAGCGGCACAGATACGCAGTATTTT.

The chain recombines TRBV5-6 with TRBJ1-1; maybe TRBD1 (6 bases). CDR1 is SGHDT and CDR2 is YYEEEE in the germline V gene. V was pared by 0 bases and J by 11 bases, with 20 bases between. The CDR3 sequence is 15 residues long. CDR3 DNA: TGTGCCAGCAGCTTGGGTTCTGCAGGGGCCCTATTTGCTTTCTTT. It specifies CASSLGSAGALFAFF.

The V and J genes are TRBV2 and TRBJ1-4, with D possibly being TRBD1 (6 bases). The V end was cut by 1 base, the J end by 3 bases, with 6 bases between. Per the germline V gene, CDR1 is SNHLY and CDR2 is FYNNEI. The length of the CDR3 is 14 residues. CDR3 nucleotides: TGTGCCAGCAGTGAAGGGACAGCTAATGAAAAACTGTTTTTT. As protein: CASSEGTANEKLFF.

V is TRBV5-1 and J is TRBJ2-5; 9 bases map to TRBD2. J was trimmed by 5 bases and V by 1 base; bases with no gene match: 9. Germline V gives CDR1 SGHRS, CDR2 YFSETQ. This CDR3 is 16 amino acids long. In nucleotides, the CDR3 is TGCGCCAGCAGCTTGCCGACTAGCGGAGGGGGGGAGACCCAGTACTTC. Translated, it gives CASSLPTSGGGETQYF.

This clone appeared a few times. The chain couples TRBV6-6 to TRBJ1-2; D is ambiguous. The germline V gene has CDR1 MNHNY and CDR2 SVGAGI (reference sequence). Trimming took 2 bases from V and 0 from J, leaving 10 bases between them. The CDR3 is 15 residues long. The CDR3 protein is CASSYPVITNYGYTF. The CDR3 bases are TGTGCCAGCAGTTACCCGGTCATTACTAACTATGGCTACACCTTC.

This chain links TRBV7-2 with TRBJ1-2, with D perhaps TRBD1 (5 bases). Trimming cost V 5 bases and J 4 bases, with 8 bases left between them. The CDR3 is 12 residues long. Per the germline V gene, CDR1 is SGHTA and CDR2 is FQGNSA. Written as DNA, the CDR3 is TGTGCCAGCAGCACAGGAGCCTATGGCTACACCTTC. It specifies CASSTGAYGYTF.

There are a few counts of this clone. This chain joins TRBV7-9 and TRBJ2-3, with TRBD2 identical over 7 bases. Germline V gene sequence: CDR1 SEHNR, CDR2 FQNEAQ (reference sequence). The V segment lost 5 bases and the J segment 2 bases; nucleotides outside the gene matches: 10. The length of the CDR3 is 16 residues. CDR3 amino acids: CASSLRTRRDTDTQYF. CDR3 bases: TGTGCCAGCAGCCTCCGGACTAGGCGGGACACAGATACGCAGTATTTT.

The rearrangement joins TRBV5-4 to TRBJ2-7; 9 bases align to TRBD1. The germline V gene has CDR1 SGHNT and CDR2 YYREEE (reference sequence). The CDR3 contains 13 residues. The ends lost 4 bases at V and 4 bases at J; junction bases unmatched: 3. In DNA, the CDR3 is TGTGCCAGCAGCCCGGACAGGGGATACGAGCAGTACTTC. This gives the protein CASSPDRGYEQYF.

The CDR3 DNA follows: TGTGCCAGCAGTTATACAGCCTACGAGCAGTACTTC. It yields the protein CASSYTAYEQYF. The chain carries TRBV6-6 and TRBJ2-7, with D uncertain. Germline loops: CDR1 MNHNY, CDR2 SVGAGI (reference sequence). V was pared by 3 bases and J by 2 bases, with 5 bases between. The CDR3 runs to 12 residues.

The V call is TRBV7-3, the J call TRBJ2-3, with unresolved D. Trimming removed 2 bases from V and 5 bases from J, with 5 bases in between. Germline V lookup: CDR1 SGHTA, CDR2 FQGTGA. CDR3 size: 12 residues. Here the CDR3 reads CASSLGVDTQYF. In DNA form, the CDR3 reads TGTGCCAGCAGCTTAGGAGTAGATACGCAGTATTTT.

The genes are TRBV25-1 and TRBJ1-2; the match to TRBD1 covers 10 bases. The germline V gene has CDR1 MGHDK and CDR2 SYGVNS. Trimming at V came to 3 bases and at J to 6 bases, leaving 4 bases not matched to a gene. The CDR3 has 14 amino acids. The DNA of the CDR3 is TGTGCCAGCAGTGACTCGGACAGGGGGGATGGCTACACCTTC. Translated: CASSDSDRGDGYTF.

The rearrangement joins TRBV27 to TRBJ2-7, with 11 positions matching TRBD2. Germline values: CDR1 MNHEY, CDR2 SMNVEV (reference sequence). Trimming cost V 5 bases and J 5 bases; bases outside gene matches: 8. The CDR3 length is 15 residues. The CDR3 loop reads CASSHPGLAAHEQYF. The CDR3 bases are TGTGCCAGCAGTCATCCGGGACTAGCGGCCCACGAGCAGTACTTC.

This clone turned up a few times. The gene calls are TRBV28 and TRBJ1-1; D is perhaps TRBD1 (5 bases). V lost 3 bases and J 0 bases, leaving 11 bases between the germline ends. The germline CDR1 and CDR2 sequences are MDHEN and SYDVKM. This CDR3 has 15 amino acids. CDR3 residues: CASSLRTIMNTEAFF. As DNA, the CDR3 is TGTGCCAGCAGTTTGAGGACAATCATGAACACTGAAGCTTTCTTT.

The chain joins TRBV4-3 to TRBJ2-3; 14 bases map to TRBD2. Losses at the gene ends were 1 base for V and 3 bases for J; bases not matched to a gene: 9. The CDR3 loop spans 19 amino acids. CDR1 LGHNA and CDR2 YSLEER come from the germline V gene. CDR3: CASSQGLSGTSGSTDTQYF. CDR3 bases: TGCGCCAGCAGCCAAGGGCTATCCGGGACTAGCGGGAGTACAGATACGCAGTATTTT.

This clone showed up just once. The chain combines TRBV11-2 with TRBJ2-1, with 7 bases matching TRBD1. Germline loops: CDR1 SGHAT, CDR2 FQNNGV. The V segment lost 4 bases and the J segment 0 bases; nucleotides outside the gene matches: 6. The CDR3 has 16 residues. The CDR3 here is CASSSRDRASYNEQFF. CDR3 bases: TGTGCCAGCAGCTCACGCGACAGGGCCTCCTACAATGAGCAGTTCTTC.

This chain links TRBV5-1 with TRBJ2-2; TRBD2 matches at 7 bases. This CDR3 region has 16 residues. Losses at the gene ends were 5 bases for V and 0 bases for J; bases not matched to a gene: 7. The germline gives CDR1 SGHRS, CDR2 YFSETQ. The DNA for the CDR3 is TGCGCCAGCAGTGGACGGGACTATCCGAACACCGGGGAGCTGTTTTTT. Protein sequence: CASSGRDYPNTGELFF.

V is TRBV4-2 and J is TRBJ2-1, with 13 nucleotides matching TRBD2. The CDR3 is 16 amino acids. Germline lookup yields CDR1 LGHNA and CDR2 YNFKEQ. V dropped 3 bases and J dropped 6; count of bases not matched to a gene: 5. This CDR3 reads CASSQGTSGIRNEQFF. The CDR3 coding sequence is TGTGCCAGCAGCCAGGGGACTAGCGGGATTCGCAATGAGCAGTTCTTC.

The rearrangement links TRBV30 to TRBJ1-1, with D perhaps matching TRBD1 (6 bases). Germline loops: CDR1 GTSNPN, CDR2 SVGIG (reference sequence). Trimming removed 2 bases at V and 11 bases at J, with 27 bases between. CDR3 length: 16 residues. CDR3 in amino acids: CAWSPNRSGRGAGAFF. In nucleotides, the CDR3 is TGTGCCTGGAGTCCAAATCGATCGGGGAGGGGGGCAGGGGCTTTCTTT.

This clone has just a few counts. This chain uses TRBV10-3 with TRBJ1-5; TRBD1 matches 7 bases. Germline CDR1 is ENHRY and CDR2 is SYGVKD. This CDR3 comprises 15 residues. Unmatched junction bases numbered 6, after V lost 6 bases and J lost 1 base. Written as DNA, the CDR3 is TGTGCCATCAGCCGACAGGGCACGAGCAATCAGCCCCAGCATTTT. This sequence encodes CAISRQGTSNQPQHF.

This clone occurred once. The genes are TRBV29-1 and TRBJ1-3; D not certain. Germline assignment: CDR1 SQVTM and CDR2 ANQGSEA. Trimming removed 6 bases from V and 1 base from J, with 10 bases in between. The CDR3 runs to 13 residues. CDR3 bases: TGCAGCGTGCGCGGAGGGTCTGGAAACACCATATATTTT. Its translation: CSVRGGSGNTIYF.